This is a list of T cell receptor beta chains from one sample in a study of blood T cell repertoires in COVID-19. Some clones are missing from TCRdb's copy, which holds only in-frame ones; the method was immunoSEQ multiplex PCR. The table records 180,000 or so clones, approximately 90% of them present only once. Material: peripheral blood. The source is a man aged 18 to 30 with acute or convalescent COVID-19. Both conserved end residues are part of each CDR3. Fields, in order: J gene, V gene, D gene, clone size, CDR3 DNA, CDR3 protein. D genes are given only for firm matches. Clone size is shown for a subset of rows, as once, few, many or a class of expanded clone.

>TRBJ1-3|TRBV27|-|few
TGTGCCAGCAGTTCTACAGCCTCTGGAAACACCATATATTTT
CASSSTASGNTIYF
>TRBJ1-1|TRBV28|-|-
TGTGCCAGCAGAACCCGGGGGACTGAAGCTTTCTTT
CASRTRGTEAFF
>TRBJ2-3|TRBV5-1|TRBD2|-
TGCGCCAGCAGCGGCGGAGCGGGGGCCAACACAGATACGCAGTATTTT
CASSGGAGANTDTQYF
>TRBJ2-5|TRBV24-1|-|-
TGTGCCACCAGTGATCCCACGGCGGGGCGGGAGACCCAGTACTTC
CATSDPTAGRETQYF
>TRBJ1-2|TRBV6-2/TRBV6-3|-|few
TGTGCCAGCAGTGGAGCAGGCGGGTATGGCTACACCTTC
CASSGAGGYGYTF
>TRBJ1-4|TRBV28|-|-
TGTGCCAGCACCCCATGGGCAGGGGTGAGAGAAAAACTGTTTTTT
CASTPWAGVREKLFF
>TRBJ2-1|TRBV27|TRBD2|-
TGTGCCAGCAGTTTATCATCTGGCGGGGGGGCGTCCAATGAGCAGTTCTTC
CASSLSSGGGASNEQFF
>TRBJ1-5|TRBV14|-|-
TGTGCCAGCAGTAAAGCGGGGAATCAGCCCCAGCATTTT
CASSKAGNQPQHF
>TRBJ2-5|TRBV27|-|-
TGTGCCAGCAGCCGAACCCCAGGGGCGGGAGTGGGAGAGACCCAGTACTTC
CASSRTPGAGVGETQYF
>TRBJ2-3|TRBV5-1|-|-
TGCGCCAGCAGCTACGGGGATACGCAGTATTTT
CASSYGDTQYF
>TRBJ2-5|TRBV18|-|-
TGTGCCAGCCAAGACATGGAGACCCAGTACTTC
CASQDMETQYF
>TRBJ2-5|TRBV7-9|-|-
TGTGCCAGCAGCACTGGACAGCTTATTGTTAAAGAGACCCAGTACTTC
CASSTGQLIVKETQYF
>TRBJ1-5|TRBV2|-|-
TGTGCCACTCAGGGGATTGGCAATCAGCCCCAGCATTTT
CATQGIGNQPQHF
>TRBJ2-7|TRBV12-5|-|-
TGTGCTAGTGGTTTGGGCCAGGGGCTATACGAGCAGTACTTC
CASGLGQGLYEQYF
>TRBJ1-4|TRBV20-1|TRBD1|-
TGCAGTGCTAGTGCCCGGACAGGAGCCGAAAAACTGTTTTTT
CSASARTGAEKLFF
>TRBJ1-2|TRBV18|TRBD1|-
TGTGCCAGCTCACTTCGCCGGGACAGGGTCCATGGCTACACCTTC
CASSLRRDRVHGYTF
>TRBJ1-1|TRBV19|-|-
TGTGCCAGTAGTCCCATGGGCCGCACTGAAGCTTTCTTT
CASSPMGRTEAFF
>TRBJ1-4|TRBV4-1|-|-
TGCGCCAGCAGCCACCTAGACGAAGAACTGTTTTTT
CASSHLDEELFF
>TRBJ2-3|TRBV7-2|TRBD2|few
TGTGCCAGCAGCTTAGCCCCTCCTAGCGGGATACCCTCTAGCACAGATACGCAGTATTTT
CASSLAPPSGIPSSTDTQYF
>TRBJ1-2|TRBV4-1|-|-
TGCGCCAGCAGCCAAGGAGAGGACTATGGCTACACCTTC
CASSQGEDYGYTF
>TRBJ1-2|TRBV5-1|-|once
TGCGCCAGCAGTTTGCGTCCGACTGGGGGCTTAAACTATGGCTACACCTTC
CASSLRPTGGLNYGYTF
>TRBJ2-3|TRBV5-8|TRBD2|few
TGTGCCAGCAGCACGTTAGCGGGGGCGAGAGATACGCAGTATTTT
CASSTLAGARDTQYF
>TRBJ2-3|TRBV14|-|-
TGTGCCAGCAGCCAAGTGACAGGTGGGGATACGCAGTATTTT
CASSQVTGGDTQYF
>TRBJ1-4|TRBV28|TRBD1|-
TGTGCCACAAGGACAGGGGGCGAAAAACTGTTTTTT
CATRTGGEKLFF
>TRBJ1-1|TRBV28|-|once
TGTGCCAGCAGTTTTTCGGGATATACTGAAGCTTTCTTT
CASSFSGYTEAFF
>TRBJ1-2|TRBV5-5|-|-
TGTGCCAGCAGCTTGGCATCCGGGATCAACTATGGCTACACCTTC
CASSLASGINYGYTF
>TRBJ1-2|TRBV2|-|-
TGTGCCAGCAGTGAAATTTTTGTGGGAGATCGTAACTATGGCTACACCTTC
CASSEIFVGDRNYGYTF
>TRBJ1-3|TRBV2|-|-
TGTGCCAGCAGTGAGTCCGAGGTCCGCTCTGGAAACACCATATATTTT
CASSESEVRSGNTIYF
>TRBJ1-3|TRBV19|TRBD1|-
TGTGCCAGTAGTAAGGGGACAGCATACTCTGGAAACACCATATATTTT
CASSKGTAYSGNTIYF
>TRBJ1-2|TRBV7-2|TRBD1|-
TGTGCCAGCAGCTTAGCGCAGGGACAGGGCTATGGCTACACCTTC
CASSLAQGQGYGYTF
>TRBJ2-7|TRBV10-3|-|-
TGTGCCATCAGTGCCCCGGGACTCGACTACGAGCAGTACTTC
CAISAPGLDYEQYF
>TRBJ2-1|TRBV2|-|once
TGTGCCAGCAGTGTCGGGGCAGGGGTCAATGAGCAGTTCTTC
CASSVGAGVNEQFF
>TRBJ2-1|TRBV9|-|once
TGTGCCAGCAGCCCAAGAGGTGAAGGGGGAAATGAGCAGTTCTTC
CASSPRGEGGNEQFF
>TRBJ2-1|TRBV28|TRBD2|once
TGTGCCAGCAGTTTCGAGCGGGGGGGCCGTGAGCAGTTCTTC
CASSFERGGREQFF
>TRBJ2-1|TRBV9|TRBD2|-
TGTGCCAGCAGCGTAGAGGGACTAGGTTACAATGAGCAGTTCTTC
CASSVEGLGYNEQFF
>TRBJ2-1|TRBV5-1|-|-
TGCGCCAGCAGAAAAGACGGGGGAACCTACAATGAGCAGTTCTTC
CASRKDGGTYNEQFF
>TRBJ2-7|TRBV7-2|TRBD2|-
TGTGCCAGCAGCCTAATGCGCAGCGGGGGGATACCTACCTACGAGCAGTACTTC
CASSLMRSGGIPTYEQYF
>TRBJ1-5|TRBV2|-|-
TGTGCCAGCAGTGAAACCCAGAATCAGCCCCAGCATTTT
CASSETQNQPQHF
>TRBJ2-1|TRBV25-1|-|once
TGTGCCAGCAGTGAACAGCGCCACTCCTACAATGAGCAGTTCTTC
CASSEQRHSYNEQFF
>TRBJ1-5|TRBV2|TRBD1|-
TGTGCCAGCAGGGGGACAGGGGCCCTTAGTCAGCCCCAGCATTTT
CASRGTGALSQPQHF
>TRBJ2-3|TRBV2|TRBD2|-
TGTGCCTCACGGACTAGCGGGGGGGCGGATACGCAGTATTTT
CASRTSGGADTQYF
>TRBJ1-2|TRBV30|TRBD1|-
TGTGCCTGGAGAGGGGGACAGGGGTGGTTAAACTATGGCTACACCTTC
CAWRGGQGWLNYGYTF
>TRBJ1-5|TRBV24-1|-|-
TGTGCCACCAGTGGGTCAGGGTATAACCAGCCCCAGCATTTT
CATSGSGYNQPQHF
>TRBJ1-2|TRBV5-6|-|-
TGTGCCAGCAGGCAGGGGAACTATGGCTACACCTTC
CASRQGNYGYTF
>TRBJ1-5|TRBV2|-|-
TGTGCCAGCAGTGAAAATGGGGCCAGTCAGCCCCAGCATTTT
CASSENGASQPQHF
>TRBJ1-1|TRBV7-2|-|-
TGTGCCAGCACAAGACGAAGACTAGACAGTATTTCTTTCTTT
CASTRRRLDSISFF
>TRBJ2-5|TRBV28|-|few
TGTGCCAGCAGTTTTCAGTTTCAGGGATTGGAGACCCAGTACTTC
CASSFQFQGLETQYF
>TRBJ1-2|TRBV7-9|-|-
TGTGCCAGCAGCTTAGGGTCCGCAGGTTCTTCCTATGGCTACACCTTC
CASSLGSAGSSYGYTF
>TRBJ1-2|TRBV24-1|-|-
TGTGCCACCAGTGATCCCGGCAGGACTTATGGCTACACCTTC
CATSDPGRTYGYTF
>TRBJ2-3|TRBV3-1/TRBV3-2|TRBD1|-
TGTGCCAGCAGCCCCCTAGGACAGGGCCGTAGCACAGATACGCAGTATTTT
CASSPLGQGRSTDTQYF
>TRBJ1-2|TRBV7-2|TRBD1|once
TGTGCCAGCAGCCTAAACCAGGGGGCGTATGGCTACACCTTC
CASSLNQGAYGYTF
>TRBJ2-1|TRBV29-1|-|-
TGCAGCGTTGAAGGGAGTACGAGCTCCTACAATGAGCAGTTCTTC
CSVEGSTSSYNEQFF
>TRBJ2-1|TRBV25-1|-|-
TGTGCCAGCAGTACCCCACGCGGGCATGAGCAGTTCTTC
CASSTPRGHEQFF